The 27 T cell receptor beta chains given below trace back to one sample, sequenced in a study of neurological immune-mediated disorders. One entry per CDR3 protein results from TCRdb running MiXCR on the 5' RACE reads. This sample carries 66,000 or so distinct CDR3 sequences, 4% to 6% of them seen once, and the ten largest clones take 2.8%. Material: PBMCs. Source of these receptors: a woman in her twenties or thirties with multiple sclerosis.

This clonotype was detected many times. The chain links TRBV20-1 to TRBJ1-2; no clear D. Germline V CDR1 and CDR2: DFQATT, SNEGSKA (reference sequence). The CDR3 loop spans 12 amino acids. The V gene lost 0 bases and the J gene lost 3 bases, with 5 bases spanning the gap. The CDR3 DNA reads as TGCAGTGCTAGAGATCAGGACTATGGCTACACCTTC. This codes for CSARDQDYGYTF.

This clonotype was recorded at least ten times. This chain connects TRBV20-1 to TRBJ2-7; D not certain. From germline, CDR1 is DFQATT and CDR2 SNEGSKA (reference sequence). V lost 3 bases to trimming and J lost 0 bases, with 9 bases between them. The CDR3 is made up of 13 amino acids. CDR3 DNA: TGCAGTGCTAGGGGGTATAGCTCCTACGAGCAGTACTTC. Protein product: CSARGYSSYEQYF.

This clonotype was recorded at least ten times. Here the CDR3 reads CASREGRLPKNIQYF. CDR3 coding DNA: TGCGCCAGCAGGGAGGGGCGACTCCCAAAAAACATTCAGTACTTC. This chain joins TRBV5-1 and TRBJ2-4, with TRBD2 as a possible D gene (6 bases). CDR3 length equals 15 residues. Germline V gene data show CDR1 as SGHRS and CDR2 as YFSETQ. V was clipped by 5 bases and J by 4 bases, with 16 bases between them.

Ten or more counts support this clonotype. The V call is TRBV5-1, the J call TRBJ2-1; D may match TRBD1 or TRBD2 (5 bases each). V was cut by 0 bases and J by 8 bases, with 9 bases left in between. This CDR3 is 13 amino acids long. CDR1 is SGHRS and CDR2 is YFSETQ in the germline V gene. CDR3 sequence reads: CASSLVLGDEQFF. DNA for the CDR3: TGCGCCAGCAGCTTGGTACTGGGGGATGAGCAGTTCTTC.

This clonotype was seen repeatedly, ten times or more. The genes are TRBV7-9 and TRBJ2-2; TRBD2 aligns across 11 bases. J gave up 5 bases and V 2 bases, and 13 bases lay outside the gene matches. Germline CDR1 and CDR2: SEHNR and FQNEAQ (reference sequence). The CDR3 length is 19 residues. CDR3 DNA sequence: TGTGCCAGCAGCTTAAGATCTGGCTCTAGCGGGGGGCCTACCGGGGAGCTGTTTTTT. This sequence encodes CASSLRSGSSGGPTGELFF.

This clonotype was seen many times. This sequence joins TRBV5-1 and TRBJ2-2; D is tentatively TRBD1 or TRBD2 (6 bases each). The germline gives CDR1 SGHRS, CDR2 YFSETQ. CDR3 size: 17 residues. The V gene lost 0 bases and the J gene lost 2 bases, with 14 bases spanning the gap. CDR3 amino acids: CASSLGGPRENTGELFF. The DNA for the CDR3 is TGCGCCAGCAGCTTGGGGGGGCCGCGGGAAAACACCGGGGAGCTGTTTTTT.

With respect to this clonotype: One base away lies a much larger clone, so this may be a sequencing read error. The chain couples TRBV11-2 to TRBJ2-1, with 7 bases aligning to TRBD2. CDR3 length: 14 residues. Germline values: CDR1 SGHAT, CDR2 FQNNGV. Trimming took 3 bases from V and 7 from J; bases not matched to a gene: 6. CDR3 residues: CASSFSIAGNEQFF. The CDR3 DNA follows: TGTGCCAGCAGCTTTAGTATAGCGGGTAATGAGCAGTTCTTC.

This clonotype has a count of ten or more. V and J are TRBV7-2 and TRBJ2-5; 10 nucleotides line up with TRBD2. CDR1 SGHTA and CDR2 FQGNSA come from the germline V gene. The CDR3 consists of 17 residues. Trimming removed 4 bases from V and 5 bases from J; junction bases left unmatched: 13. The DNA for the CDR3 is TGTGCCAGCAGCTCTAGACAAGCGGGGGGGAGAGGGGAGACCCAGTACTTC. Protein product: CASSSRQAGGRGETQYF.

This clonotype has at least ten counts. This chain connects TRBV10-3 to TRBJ1-2; D gene uncertain. CDR1 and CDR2 from the germline V gene are ENHRY and SYGVKD. Trimming removed 5 bases from V and 4 bases from J, with 8 bases in between. The CDR3 runs 12 residues. CDR3 residues: CAISPAGYGYTF. The CDR3 nucleotides are TGTGCCATCAGTCCCGCCGGCTATGGCTACACCTTC.

This clonotype was recorded many times. The V call is TRBV12-3 or TRBV12-4, the J call TRBJ1-2, with no clear D. The CDR3 covers 12 residues. V lost 3 bases and J lost 6, with 8 bases in between. The CDR3 spells CASSFRPNGYTF. DNA of the CDR3: TGTGCCAGCAGTTTTCGGCCAAATGGCTACACCTTC.

The table lists this clonotype with many counts. The chain carries TRBV12-3 or TRBV12-4 and TRBJ2-3; D gene ambiguous. CDR3 length equals 13 residues. Trimming removed 5 bases at V and 3 bases at J, with 9 bases between. CDR3 amino acids: CASSVYSTDTQYF. The CDR3 DNA reads as TGTGCCAGCAGTGTTTACAGTACAGATACGCAGTATTTT.

Many counts were recorded for this clonotype. The chain uses TRBV15 and TRBJ1-2; no firm D call. The CDR3 covers 15 residues. V was clipped by 0 bases and J by 2 bases, with 10 bases between them. Per germline, CDR1 LNHNV and CDR2 YYDKDF (reference sequence). DNA of the CDR3: TGTGCCACCAGCAGAGACCCCAGTGGCAACTATGGCTACACCTTC. Residues: CATSRDPSGNYGYTF.

In this sample, this clonotype turned up many times. This chain links TRBV12-3 or TRBV12-4 with TRBJ2-7, with D unclear. V was cut by 3 bases and J by 4 bases, with 7 bases left in between. The CDR3 length is 12 residues. The CDR3 spells CASSFGSYEQYF. The CDR3 DNA reads TGTGCCAGCAGTTTCGGTTCTTACGAGCAGTACTTC.

This clonotype occurred many times. DNA for the CDR3: TGTGCCAGCAGCTCGACCGCAACTCCGAATACGCAGTATTTT. The encoded protein is CASSSTATPNTQYF. The chain combines TRBV5-6 with TRBJ2-3; no clear D gene. The CDR3 sequence is 14 residues long. Trimming left V 3 bases short and J 7 bases short, with 15 bases between. The germline V gene encodes CDR1 SGHDT and CDR2 YYEEEE.

This clonotype was observed at least ten times. The chain links TRBV3-1 to TRBJ2-2; D is perhaps TRBD1 or TRBD2 (7 bases each). The CDR3 has 15 amino acids. CDR1 is LGHDT and CDR2 is YNNKEL in the germline V gene (reference sequence). V lost 4 bases, J lost 4 bases, and 13 bases lay in between. CDR3: CASSPPGGGTGELFF. Written as DNA, the CDR3 is TGTGCCAGCAGCCCCCCAGGGGGGGGCACCGGGGAGCTGTTTTTT.

This clonotype has at least ten counts. The chain couples TRBV5-1 to TRBJ1-3; D is uncertain. The CDR3 totals 16 residues. Germline CDR1 reads SGHRS; CDR2 reads YFSETQ. V lost 0 bases, J lost 1 base, and 11 bases lay in between. CDR3 region: CASSLVFRGSGNTIYF. The CDR3 nucleotides are TGCGCCAGCAGCTTGGTTTTCCGGGGTTCTGGAAACACCATATATTTT.

This clonotype occurred many times. The chain is built from TRBV5-6 and TRBJ1-2; possibly TRBD1 for D (6 bases). The CDR3 consists of 16 residues. Trimming removed 6 bases at V and 2 bases at J, with 20 bases between. Germline V gene sequence: CDR1 SGHDT, CDR2 YYEEEE. The CDR3: CASNQGGQVGNYGYTF. DNA for the CDR3: TGTGCCAGCAACCAAGGGGGGCAGGTTGGCAACTATGGCTACACCTTC.

The chain carries TRBV7-2 and TRBJ2-2; D uncertain. V was clipped by 1 base and J by 6 bases, with 12 bases between them. The CDR3 has 15 residues. In germline, CDR1 is SGHTA, CDR2 FQGNSA. CDR3 region: CASSLERSAPGELFF. In DNA form, the CDR3 reads TGTGCCAGCAGCTTAGAACGGTCGGCCCCCGGGGAGCTGTTTTTT.

In its sample, this clonotype was seen many times. The chain employs TRBV18 and TRBJ2-1; tentatively, D is TRBD1 (6 bases). The CDR3 runs to 16 residues. Per the germline V gene, CDR1 is KGHSH and CDR2 is LQKENI. Trimming took off 0 bases at V and 7 bases at J, with 16 bases between the two ends. In DNA form, the CDR3 reads TGTGCCAGCTCACCACCTACAGGGCAATTCTTAAATGAGCAGTTCTTC. It specifies CASSPPTGQFLNEQFF.

The rearrangement links TRBV20-1 to TRBJ1-4; maybe TRBD1 (5 bases). CDR3 length: 19 residues. The germline gives CDR1 DFQATT, CDR2 SNEGSKA (reference sequence). Trimming took off 4 bases at V and 4 bases at J, with 28 bases between the two ends. The CDR3 DNA is TGCAGTGCTAACCGTGCTCCGGGACCCAGCTTCGGGGATAATGAAAAACTGTTTTTT. The encoded protein is CSANRAPGPSFGDNEKLFF.

With regard to this clonotype: This sequence may be a read error, since a much larger clone differs from it by one base. The genes are TRBV11-3 and TRBJ2-3; 7 bases are shared with TRBD1. The germline V gene encodes CDR1 SGHNT and CDR2 YENEEA. The CDR3 contains 14 residues. The CDR3 region has the DNA TGTGCCAGTTCACCTCAGGGGGACACAGATACGAAGTATTTT. Its translation: CASSPQGDTDTKYF.

This clonotype was recorded at least ten times. The chain has TRBV10-3 and TRBJ1-2; perhaps TRBD1 as D (5 bases). The germline V and J ends were trimmed by 3 bases and 4 bases, with 18 bases remaining between them. The CDR3 is made up of 16 amino acids. CDR1 and CDR2 (germline): ENHRY, SYGVKD. The CDR3 loop reads CAISEWKTGTGYGYTF. In nucleotides, the CDR3 is TGTGCCATCAGTGAATGGAAGACCGGGACTGGCTATGGCTACACCTTC.

This clonotype showed up many times. This sequence joins TRBV29-1 and TRBJ2-1; D assignment may be TRBD1 or TRBD2 (6 bases each). Germline V gene lookup returns CDR1 SQVTM and CDR2 ANQGSEA. This CDR3 is 14 amino acids long. V shed 5 bases and J shed 7 bases, with 18 bases lying between them. This CDR3 reads CSVQAGGAVNEQFF. The CDR3 DNA sequence: TGCAGCGTTCAGGCCGGGGGCGCGGTGAATGAGCAGTTCTTC.

In this sample, this clonotype turned up many times. The chain couples TRBV20-1 to TRBJ1-2; D perhaps matches TRBD1 (5 bases). V gave up 4 bases and J gave up 4 bases, with 10 bases separating them. Germline V gives CDR1 DFQATT, CDR2 SNEGSKA (reference sequence). The CDR3 extends over 12 amino acids. CDR3: CSATDSFYGYTF. The CDR3 DNA reads as TGCAGTGCTACCGACAGCTTCTATGGCTACACCTTC.

The chain carries TRBV20-1 and TRBJ2-3, with 7 bases identical to TRBD2. Germline loops: CDR1 DFQATT, CDR2 SNEGSKA (reference sequence). The V gene end was trimmed by 7 bases and the J gene end by 0 bases; junction bases not matched to a gene: 10. The CDR3 runs to 15 residues. The DNA for the CDR3 is TGCAGTGGGCCCTTGAGCGGGGTTAGCACAGATACGCAGTATTTT. Translation: CSGPLSGVSTDTQYF.

The gene calls are TRBV10-2 and TRBJ1-1, with no clear D. Trimming took 2 bases from V and 6 from J, leaving 10 bases between them. The CDR3 spans 13 residues. The V gene's germline CDR1 is WSHSY and CDR2 SAAADI. For the CDR3, the DNA is TGCGCCAGCAGTGAGCAAGGGTACCCTGAAGCTTTCTTT. As protein: CASSEQGYPEAFF.

This clonotype was picked up many times. The chain uses TRBV20-1 and TRBJ2-1; no definite D call. The length of the CDR3 is 16 residues. Germline V gene data show CDR1 as DFQATT and CDR2 as SNEGSKA (reference sequence). V was cut by 0 bases and J by 6 bases, with 18 bases left in between. The DNA for the CDR3 is TGCAGTGCTAGAGATGTGCAGGATTTAAGAGGCAATGAGCAGTTCTTC. Its translation: CSARDVQDLRGNEQFF.